The T cell receptor (beta chain) under discussion was sequenced for a study of Graves' ophthalmopathy and Graves' hyperthyroidism. On the study more broadly: Investigators collected peripheral blood at initial diagnosis, before any treatment was given. Notes on the study in general: The majority of expanded thyroid clonotypes above 0.001 frequency also occurred in blood. A 13-signature model separated ophthalmopathy from stable hyperthyroidism, roughly 86% sensitivity, around 81% specificity.

As for this clonotype: Its cognate antigen is unknown.

With 6 bases removed from V and 4 bases from J, the gap between germline ends came to 10 bases. CDR3 length: 13 residues. Germline CDR1 reads SGHTA; CDR2 reads FQGNSA. The sequenced template was RNA, covering the TCR beta CDR3 region. The authors performed first-round RT-PCR with HTBI primers and then a second-round multiplex PCR. TCRdb fed the multiplex PCR reads into MiXCR, producing one record per CDR3 protein. The sample has about 240,000 distinct CDR3 sequences, 40% to 50% seen once. This rearrangement joins TRBV7-2 to TRBJ1-3, with a tentative D call TRBD1 (5 bases). The sequence was collected from an adult man with Graves' ophthalmopathy. Sequenced input: peripheral blood. The CDR3 here is CASRTGRGNTIYF. DNA of the CDR3: TGTGCCAGCAGAACGGGACGCGGAAACACCATATATTTT.